This is a list of T cell receptor beta chains from one sample in a study of blood T cell repertoires in COVID-19. Some clones are missing from TCRdb's copy, which holds only in-frame ones; the method was immunoSEQ multiplex PCR. Here the sample spans under 250,000 clones, roughly 84% being singletons. Sample: peripheral blood. The source of these receptors is a woman in her thirties or forties who had recovered from COVID-19. The CDR3 runs from the conserved cysteine through the conserved F or W. A D gene is named only where the DNA matches it firmly. Clone size appears in some rows only: once, few, many, or a class for an expanded clone.

clone_size: NA
d_call: NA
v_call: TRBV2
j_call: TRBJ2-1
cdr3_aa: CASSEYEKGREQFF
cdr3_nt: TGTGCCAGCAGTGAGTATGAAAAAGGGAGAGAGCAGTTCTTC

clone_size: once
d_call: TRBD1
v_call: TRBV27
j_call: TRBJ1-6
cdr3_aa: CASSLTGGYGNSPLHF
cdr3_nt: TGTGCCAGCAGTTTGACAGGGGGCTATGGGAATTCACCCCTCCACTTT

clone_size: NA
d_call: TRBD1
v_call: TRBV7-8
j_call: TRBJ2-2
cdr3_aa: CASSSDRGTAGELFF
cdr3_nt: TGTGCCAGCAGCTCGGACAGGGGGACTGCCGGGGAGCTGTTTTTT

clone_size: NA
d_call: TRBD2
v_call: TRBV7-3
j_call: TRBJ2-1
cdr3_aa: CASSLGTSINEQFF
cdr3_nt: TGTGCCAGCAGCTTAGGGACTAGTATCAATGAGCAGTTCTTC

clone_size: NA
d_call: NA
v_call: TRBV28
j_call: TRBJ1-5
cdr3_aa: CASRGGTSNQPQHF
cdr3_nt: TGTGCCAGCAGGGGCGGGACGAGTAATCAGCCCCAGCATTTT

clone_size: NA
d_call: NA
v_call: TRBV5-1
j_call: TRBJ1-4
cdr3_aa: CASSRAYRATNEKLFF
cdr3_nt: TGCGCCAGCAGCCGAGCGTACAGGGCAACTAATGAAAAACTGTTTTTT

clone_size: once
d_call: NA
v_call: TRBV29-1
j_call: TRBJ1-4
cdr3_aa: CSVLRRNGEKLFF
cdr3_nt: TGCAGCGTTTTGAGGAGGAATGGGGAAAAACTGTTTTTT

clone_size: NA
d_call: NA
v_call: TRBV7-9
j_call: TRBJ1-4
cdr3_aa: CASSLKENEKLFF
cdr3_nt: TGTGCCAGCAGCCTGAAAGAGAATGAAAAACTGTTTTTT

clone_size: NA
d_call: NA
v_call: TRBV19
j_call: TRBJ1-4
cdr3_aa: CASSVLGAPGLFF
cdr3_nt: TGTGCCAGTAGTGTCCTAGGGGCTCCCGGGCTGTTTTTT

clone_size: few
d_call: TRBD1
v_call: TRBV5-1
j_call: TRBJ2-5
cdr3_aa: CASSFTGDETQYF
cdr3_nt: TGCGCCAGCAGCTTTACAGGGGACGAGACCCAGTACTTC

clone_size: NA
d_call: TRBD1
v_call: TRBV6-5
j_call: TRBJ1-1
cdr3_aa: CASSPQRDRNTEAFF
cdr3_nt: TGTGCCAGCAGTCCCCAAAGGGACAGGAACACTGAAGCTTTCTTT

clone_size: NA
d_call: NA
v_call: TRBV30
j_call: TRBJ2-7
cdr3_aa: CAWGEVEQYF
cdr3_nt: TGTGCCTGGGGGGAGGTCGAGCAGTACTTC

clone_size: NA
d_call: NA
v_call: TRBV27
j_call: TRBJ1-6
cdr3_aa: CASSPSQQGRSSPLHF
cdr3_nt: TGTGCCAGCAGTCCAAGTCAACAGGGACGGAGTTCACCCCTCCACTTT

clone_size: NA
d_call: TRBD1
v_call: TRBV7-9
j_call: TRBJ2-7
cdr3_aa: CASSLGQGANEQYF
cdr3_nt: TGTGCCAGCAGCTTGGGGCAGGGGGCAAACGAGCAGTACTTC

clone_size: NA
d_call: NA
v_call: TRBV19
j_call: TRBJ1-2
cdr3_aa: CASSLYGYTF
cdr3_nt: TGTGCCAGTAGTCTCTATGGCTACACCTTC

clone_size: NA
d_call: NA
v_call: TRBV5-6
j_call: TRBJ2-5
cdr3_aa: CASSFWESQETQYF
cdr3_nt: TGTGCCAGCAGCTTCTGGGAGTCCCAAGAGACCCAGTACTTC

clone_size: NA
d_call: TRBD1
v_call: TRBV7-2
j_call: TRBJ1-5
cdr3_aa: CASSLVLGTGSNQPQHF
cdr3_nt: TGTGCCAGCAGCTTAGTACTTGGGACAGGGAGCAATCAGCCCCAGCATTTT

clone_size: NA
d_call: NA
v_call: TRBV9
j_call: TRBJ2-5
cdr3_aa: CASSVWYGQETQYF
cdr3_nt: TGTGCCAGCAGCGTATGGTACGGTCAAGAGACCCAGTACTTC

clone_size: NA
d_call: TRBD1
v_call: TRBV18
j_call: TRBJ2-4
cdr3_aa: CASSPPGQGEIQYF
cdr3_nt: TGTGCCAGCTCACCCCCAGGACAGGGAGAGATTCAGTACTTC

clone_size: NA
d_call: NA
v_call: TRBV5-6
j_call: TRBJ1-2
cdr3_aa: CASRPDRFTGYTF
cdr3_nt: TGTGCCAGCAGGCCCGACAGGTTCACTGGCTACACCTTC

clone_size: NA
d_call: NA
v_call: TRBV5-5
j_call: TRBJ1-2
cdr3_aa: CASSPNEGVVGYTF
cdr3_nt: TGTGCCAGCAGCCCTAATGAAGGAGTAGTCGGCTACACCTTC

clone_size: NA
d_call: NA
v_call: TRBV11-2
j_call: TRBJ2-3
cdr3_aa: CASSLGSDTQYF
cdr3_nt: TGTGCCAGCAGCTTAGGTTCTGATACGCAGTATTTT

clone_size: NA
d_call: TRBD2
v_call: TRBV5-4
j_call: TRBJ2-2
cdr3_aa: CASRFSGGGELFF
cdr3_nt: TGTGCCAGCAGGTTTTCGGGAGGCGGGGAGCTGTTTTTT

clone_size: NA
d_call: NA
v_call: TRBV7-9
j_call: TRBJ1-1
cdr3_aa: CASSPTGPITEAFF
cdr3_nt: TGTGCCAGCAGCCCGACAGGTCCCATCACTGAAGCTTTCTTT

clone_size: NA
d_call: TRBD2
v_call: TRBV30
j_call: TRBJ2-5
cdr3_aa: CAWIKRGGQETQYF
cdr3_nt: TGTGCCTGGATTAAGCGGGGGGGCCAAGAGACCCAGTACTTC

clone_size: few
d_call: NA
v_call: TRBV10-1
j_call: TRBJ2-2
cdr3_aa: CASSEYSPGELFF
cdr3_nt: TGCGCCAGCAGTGAGTACAGTCCCGGGGAGCTGTTTTTT

clone_size: NA
d_call: NA
v_call: TRBV19
j_call: TRBJ1-1
cdr3_aa: CASSNRVNTEAFF
cdr3_nt: TGTGCCAGTAGTAACAGGGTGAACACTGAAGCTTTCTTT

clone_size: few
d_call: NA
v_call: TRBV2
j_call: TRBJ1-5
cdr3_aa: CASKAGVNQPQHF
cdr3_nt: TGTGCCAGCAAGGCAGGGGTAAATCAGCCCCAGCATTTT

clone_size: NA
d_call: NA
v_call: TRBV2
j_call: TRBJ2-5
cdr3_aa: CASTSGTKETQYF
cdr3_nt: TGTGCCAGCACGTCCGGGACAAAAGAGACCCAGTACTTC

clone_size: NA
d_call: NA
v_call: TRBV28
j_call: TRBJ1-5
cdr3_aa: CASRVGNQPQHF
cdr3_nt: TGTGCCAGCAGAGTAGGCAATCAGCCCCAGCATTTT

clone_size: NA
d_call: NA
v_call: TRBV4-1
j_call: TRBJ1-3
cdr3_aa: CASSQRERKGDSGNTIYF
cdr3_nt: TGCGCCAGCAGCCAGAGGGAACGAAAGGGGGACTCTGGAAACACCATATATTTT

clone_size: NA
d_call: NA
v_call: TRBV3-1/TRBV3-2
j_call: TRBJ1-3
cdr3_aa: CASSYRTGNTIYF
cdr3_nt: TGTGCCAGCAGCTACAGAACTGGAAACACCATATATTTT

clone_size: NA
d_call: TRBD2
v_call: TRBV5-5
j_call: TRBJ2-5
cdr3_aa: CASSLSGGAGETQYF
cdr3_nt: TGTGCCAGCAGCCTTAGCGGGGGGGCCGGGGAGACCCAGTACTTC

clone_size: NA
d_call: NA
v_call: TRBV2
j_call: TRBJ2-3
cdr3_aa: CASSPSTDTQYF
cdr3_nt: TGTGCCAGCAGTCCGTCTACAGATACGCAGTATTTT

clone_size: once
d_call: NA
v_call: TRBV2
j_call: TRBJ2-5
cdr3_aa: CASSWMGGGETQYF
cdr3_nt: TGTGCCAGCAGTTGGATGGGGGGAGGAGAGACCCAGTACTTC

clone_size: NA
d_call: TRBD2
v_call: TRBV3-1/TRBV3-2
j_call: TRBJ2-5
cdr3_aa: CASSSRGGQETQYF
cdr3_nt: TGTGCCAGCAGCTCACGGGGGGGCCAAGAGACCCAGTACTTC

clone_size: NA
d_call: NA
v_call: TRBV11-2
j_call: TRBJ1-6
cdr3_aa: CASALFRSPLHF
cdr3_nt: TGTGCCAGCGCCTTATTTAGATCACCCCTCCACTTT

clone_size: NA
d_call: NA
v_call: TRBV19
j_call: TRBJ2-5
cdr3_aa: CASSIEATRRGETQYF
cdr3_nt: TGTGCCAGTAGTATAGAGGCGACGAGGAGAGGGGAGACCCAGTACTTC

clone_size: once
d_call: TRBD1
v_call: TRBV28
j_call: TRBJ1-5
cdr3_aa: CASSPPGQGVNQPQHF
cdr3_nt: TGTGCCAGCAGCCCGCCGGGACAGGGGGTTAATCAGCCCCAGCATTTT

clone_size: NA
d_call: NA
v_call: TRBV19
j_call: TRBJ2-7
cdr3_aa: CASSYPGRAYEQYF
cdr3_nt: TGTGCCAGTAGTTACCCCGGGAGAGCCTACGAGCAGTACTTC

clone_size: NA
d_call: NA
v_call: TRBV9
j_call: TRBJ1-1
cdr3_aa: CASSPRLMNTEAFF
cdr3_nt: TGTGCCAGCAGCCCCCGTTTAATGAACACTGAAGCTTTCTTT

clone_size: NA
d_call: NA
v_call: TRBV30
j_call: TRBJ1-6
cdr3_aa: CAWRLAGQSNNSPLHF
cdr3_nt: TGTGCCTGGAGGTTGGCAGGCCAGAGCAATAATTCACCCCTCCACTTT

clone_size: NA
d_call: NA
v_call: TRBV24-1
j_call: TRBJ2-5
cdr3_aa: CATSLRGETQYF
cdr3_nt: TGTGCCACCAGTTTAAGGGGGGAGACCCAGTACTTC

clone_size: NA
d_call: TRBD1
v_call: TRBV5-6
j_call: TRBJ1-2
cdr3_aa: CASSFRDRSYGYTF
cdr3_nt: TGTGCCAGCAGCTTCCGGGACAGGAGCTATGGCTACACCTTC

clone_size: NA
d_call: TRBD1
v_call: TRBV27
j_call: TRBJ2-7
cdr3_aa: CASSSPGQGFPYEQYF
cdr3_nt: TGTGCCAGCAGTTCTCCGGGACAGGGGTTCCCCTACGAGCAGTACTTC

clone_size: few
d_call: NA
v_call: TRBV11-2
j_call: TRBJ2-7
cdr3_aa: CASSLDQAYEQYF
cdr3_nt: TGTGCCAGCAGCTTAGACCAGGCCTACGAGCAGTACTTC